This T cell receptor (beta chain) came from a study of human T cells and chemical hapten exposure. Trimming removed 5 bases at V and 5 bases at J, with 18 bases between. The CDR3 covers 15 residues. Germline V CDR1 and CDR2: LGHNA, YSLEER. TCRdb redid the calling of the RACE reads with MiXCR, one entry per CDR3 protein. This table holds 84,000 or so distinct CDR3 sequences, roughly a tenth found once. Documented time point: patch test 2, 6 weeks after DPC sensitization. Treatment of the sample: therapeutic diphenylcyclopropenone sensitization with weekly scalp DPC. Sequencing used whole blood, obtained in connection with sensitization to the hapten diphenylcyclopropenone (DPC). The receptor was isolated from a woman in her 30s with alopecia areata. Some clones in this sample may be carry-over from other donors' samples. The rearrangement uses TRBV4-3 and TRBJ1-1; D is unresolved. The chain's CDR3 is CASSVGLGGSTEAFF. The CDR3 DNA follows: TGCGCCAGCAGCGTCGGACTGGGAGGTTCGACTGAAGCTTTCTTT.